This TCR beta chain was retrieved from a study of regulatory T cells in long-lasting Graves disease. Stated time point: newly diagnosed GD, antithyroid drugs for less than 3 months. Isolated PBMC RNA provided the starting material for the TCR library. Relying on iRepertoire HTBI primers and Arm-PCR of CDR3 regions, the team built TCR beta libraries. TCRdb processed the multiplex PCR reads anew with MiXCR; each CDR3 protein has one entry. This table holds more than 300,000 distinct CDR3 sequences, around 11% found once. This sample was also put to use in a study of T cells in Graves' hyperthyroidism and ophthalmopathy.

The clonotype was recovered from a woman under 30 with Graves disease. This specimen was peripheral blood mononuclear cells (PBMCs), taken at new diagnosis, from a patient treated with antithyroid drugs.

The CDR3 spells CASRHGGAGNTIYF. The CDR3, as DNA: TGTGCCAGCCGCCATGGGGGAGCGGGAAACACCATATATTTT. The chain combines TRBV19 with TRBJ1-3; the D gene is possibly TRBD1 (5 bases). Germline CDR1 LNHDA, CDR2 SQIVND (reference sequence). Trimming removed 9 bases from V and 4 bases from J, with 16 bases in between. The CDR3 length is 14 residues.